This T cell receptor (beta chain) is drawn from a study of cytomegalovirus exposure and HLA in healthy donors. Overall study: Falling in the Caucasian-associated ancestry cluster were approximately 84% of approximately 410 genotyped donors.

PCR involved 60 Vbeta and 13 Jbeta primers. Data came from immunoSEQ multiplex PCR; TCRdb stores just in-frame clones and leaves some out. The table shows roughly 120,000 clones, with less than 80% occurring only once. Regarding the study as a whole: The study recorded 160 or so TCR beta chains that were cytomegalovirus-associated. Analysis was carried out at a later point, and it linked a missense DCLRE1C variant to TCR beta V- and J-gene trimming. As immune exposure information, only CMV serostatus was available.

Germline V gene lookup returns CDR1 MGHRA and CDR2 YSYEKL. The CDR3 is made up of 16 amino acids. V was shortened by 0 bases and J by 7 bases, with 19 bases between the two germline ends. To note about this clone: Its antigen is unidentified.

The sequenced material came from PBMCs. The TCR was taken from a man aged 45-65 years in good health and CMV-seronegative. The chain employs TRBV4-1 and TRBJ2-7; maybe TRBD2 (7 bases). CDR3 residues: CASSQDWGGGAREQYF. Written as DNA, the CDR3 is TGCGCCAGCAGCCAAGATTGGGGTGGGGGGGCACGGGAGCAGTACTTC.